These 15 T cell receptor beta chains were all obtained from the same sample, sequenced in a study of vaccination effects on CD4 cells after COVID-19. No cognate antigen is known for these TCRs. Having been cultured for less than 13 days, the cells underwent CD4+ T cell isolation. Measured with immunoSEQ multiplex PCR; TCRdb has only the in-frame clones, and not every one. The sample lists over 65,000 clones; around 77% were seen once. This specimen was CD4+ T cells from PBMCs cultured without peptide, taken before COVID-19 vaccination. These receptors were obtained from a human donor who received a COVID-19 vaccine.

This CDR3 reads CASRSQTGGGETQYF. The CDR3 DNA reads TGTGCCAGCAGATCGCAGACAGGGGGAGGTGAGACCCAGTACTTC. V is TRBV28 and J is TRBJ2-5; TRBD1 matches 9 bases. CDR3 length: 15 residues. The V segment lost 6 bases and the J segment 5 bases; nucleotides outside the gene matches: 10. The V gene's germline CDR1 is MDHEN and CDR2 SYDVKM.

The genes are TRBV4-1 and TRBJ2-5; D ambiguous. Trimming pared 8 bases from V and 2 bases from J, leaving 15 bases between. Germline CDR1 MGHRA, CDR2 YSYEKL. This CDR3 has 14 residues. CDR3 sequence: CASRNLRRQETQYF. The DNA of the CDR3 is TGCGCCAGCCGCAACCTGCGAAGGCAAGAGACCCAGTACTTC.

CDR3 residues: CASSRQDNYGYTF. Here the CDR3 DNA reads TGTGCCAGCAGTAGACAGGATAACTATGGCTACACCTTC. The chain employs TRBV6-5 and TRBJ1-2; D might be TRBD1 (6 bases). V lost 5 bases to trimming and J lost 1 base, with 8 bases between them. The CDR3 length is 13 residues. CDR1 and CDR2 from the germline V gene are MNHEY and SVGAGI.

In DNA, the CDR3 is TGTGCCAGCAGCTTTACCGGGACAGGGGACGAAAAACTGTTTTTT. It encodes CASSFTGTGDEKLFF. The V call is TRBV11-1, the J call TRBJ1-4; 10 positions match TRBD1. In germline, CDR1 is SGHAT, CDR2 FQDESV (reference sequence). Trimming at V came to 3 bases and at J to 8 bases, leaving 6 bases not matched to a gene. The CDR3 spans 15 residues. The complete variable domain, with remaining parts taken from reference TRBV11-1 and TRBJ1-4, reads EAEVAQSPRYKITEKSQAVAFWCDPISGHATLYWYRQILGQGPELLVQFQDESVVDDSQLPKDRFSAERLKGVDSTLKIQPAELGDSAMYLCASSFTGTGDEKLFFGSGTQLSVL.

V is TRBV15 and J is TRBJ1-4; D remains unclear. V was pared by 1 base and J by 3 bases, with 15 bases between. The CDR3 covers 17 residues. CDR1 and CDR2 from the germline V gene are LNHNV and YYDKDF (reference sequence). CDR3 sequence reads: CATSRVPSRVSNEKLFF. Here the CDR3 DNA reads TGTGCCACCAGCAGAGTTCCTTCAAGGGTATCTAATGAAAAACTGTTTTTT.

This clone has only a few counts. The J gene is TRBJ1-2, the V gene TRBV24-1; 7 nucleotides align to TRBD1. Losses at the gene ends were 5 bases for V and 3 bases for J; bases not matched to a gene: 2. Germline V gives CDR1 KGHDR, CDR2 SFDVKD. The CDR3 is 13 amino acids. CDR3 protein: CATSVGQDYGYTF. Written as DNA, the CDR3 is TGTGCCACCAGTGTCGGACAGGACTATGGCTACACCTTC.

The rearrangement links TRBV18 to TRBJ1-1; possible D gene TRBD1, 6 bases. The CDR3 sequence is 18 residues long. Trimming left V 2 bases short and J 0 bases short, with 19 bases between. Germline V lookup: CDR1 KGHSH, CDR2 LQKENI. CDR3 DNA: TGTGCCAGCTCACCATTAACAGGGAGAGGGGTCATGAACACTGAAGCTTTCTTT. This codes for CASSPLTGRGVMNTEAFF.

The count of this clone is one. The V and J genes are TRBV2 and TRBJ1-2; tentatively, D is TRBD1 (6 bases). The CDR3 extends over 13 amino acids. Germline CDR1 and CDR2: SNHLY and FYNNEI. V was pared by 10 bases and J by 6 bases, with 18 bases between. CDR3 in DNA: TGTGCCATCAACAGGGATTTAATGAATGGCTACACCTTC. It specifies CAINRDLMNGYTF.

A few counts support this clone. This chain joins TRBV2 and TRBJ1-5; D is unresolved. The CDR3 spans 14 residues. Germline V gene sequence: CDR1 SNHLY, CDR2 FYNNEI. Trimming left V 5 bases short and J 3 bases short, with 11 bases between. The CDR3 here is CASSQVAFNQPQHF. The CDR3 DNA reads TGTGCCAGCAGTCAGGTGGCTTTCAATCAGCCCCAGCATTTT.

This clone was counted only a few times. This chain uses TRBV24-1 with TRBJ1-4; no clear D. V lost 6 bases and J 7 bases, leaving 11 bases between the germline ends. The germline CDR1 and CDR2 sequences are KGHDR and SFDVKD. The CDR3 is 13 amino acids. The CDR3 here is CATSPGIPEKLFF. DNA of the CDR3: TGTGCCACCAGTCCCGGGATTCCTGAAAAACTGTTTTTT.

The V gene is TRBV3-1 (or the pseudogene TRBV3-2), the J gene TRBJ1-4, with a weak D call TRBD1 (6 bases). The length of the CDR3 is 14 residues. Per the germline V gene, CDR1 is LGHDT and CDR2 is YNNKEL (reference sequence). V lost 1 base to trimming and J lost 8 bases, with 11 bases between them. The CDR3 spells CASSQVAGDEKLFF. CDR3 DNA: TGTGCCAGCAGCCAAGTCGCAGGGGACGAAAAACTGTTTTTT.

This clone was counted between two and nine times. The chain employs TRBV9 and TRBJ1-5; D gene unclear. The CDR3 runs 15 residues. V was shortened by 0 bases and J by 7 bases, with 14 bases between the two germline ends. Germline V gene data show CDR1 as SGDLS and CDR2 as YYNGEE. The CDR3 loop reads CASSVDPGRGQPQHF. In DNA, the CDR3 is TGTGCCAGCAGCGTAGATCCGGGAAGAGGGCAGCCCCAGCATTTT.

The chain has TRBV7-9 and TRBJ2-3, with D uncertain. CDR1 is SEHNR, CDR2 FQNEAQ, per germline (reference sequence). Deletions cut 3 bases from V and 6 bases from J, with 7 bases between. CDR3 length: 12 residues. The CDR3 is CASSFSADTQYF. The CDR3, as DNA: TGTGCCAGCAGCTTTAGTGCTGATACGCAGTATTTT.

This chain links TRBV3-1 (or the pseudogene TRBV3-2) with TRBJ1-1; no firm D call. V was pared by 5 bases and J by 3 bases, with 16 bases between. CDR3 length: 15 amino acids. Per the germline V gene, CDR1 is LGHDT and CDR2 is YNNKEL (reference sequence). The CDR3 DNA follows: TGTGCCAGCAGCTCTCCCGGGCGGGCGTACACTGAAGCTTTCTTT. Encoded protein: CASSSPGRAYTEAFF.

This clone has a single count. The chain employs TRBV5-1 and TRBJ2-1, with D perhaps matching TRBD1 or TRBD2 (6 bases each). The CDR3 totals 14 residues. Trimming took 6 bases from V and 6 from J, leaving 16 bases between them. The germline gives CDR1 SGHRS, CDR2 YFSETQ. The chain's CDR3 is CASMTWGAGNEQFF. For the CDR3, the DNA is TGCGCCAGCATGACCTGGGGGGCCGGCAATGAGCAGTTCTTC.